This T cell receptor beta chain was recorded in a study of T cells in Graves' hyperthyroidism and ophthalmopathy. The germline CDR1 and CDR2 sequences are SGHVS and FQNEAQ. The V and J ends lost 6 bases and 2 bases respectively, with 19 bases between them. CDR3 length: 16 residues. Patients having uncontrolled infection, another autoimmune disease, pregnancy or lactation were not included. From RNA transcripts, TCR beta CDR3 regions were amplified. A set of HTBI primers served as the primers for a first-round RT-PCR of the TCR CDR3. MiXCR, run by TCRdb on the multiplex PCR reads, gives a single entry per CDR3 protein. The profile shows 650,000 to 800,000 distinct CDR3 sequences, just under 45% of them singletons.

V is TRBV7-8 and J is TRBJ2-5; unclear D gene. This TCR came from an adult man with Graves' disease, either hyperthyroidism or ophthalmopathy (not recorded which). The sequencing sample was made of peripheral blood or thyroid tissue (not recorded which). The CDR3 DNA is TGTGCCAGCAGTTTGGCTTGGCAGGAGCTACAAGAGACCCAGTACTTC. Translated, it gives CASSLAWQELQETQYF.